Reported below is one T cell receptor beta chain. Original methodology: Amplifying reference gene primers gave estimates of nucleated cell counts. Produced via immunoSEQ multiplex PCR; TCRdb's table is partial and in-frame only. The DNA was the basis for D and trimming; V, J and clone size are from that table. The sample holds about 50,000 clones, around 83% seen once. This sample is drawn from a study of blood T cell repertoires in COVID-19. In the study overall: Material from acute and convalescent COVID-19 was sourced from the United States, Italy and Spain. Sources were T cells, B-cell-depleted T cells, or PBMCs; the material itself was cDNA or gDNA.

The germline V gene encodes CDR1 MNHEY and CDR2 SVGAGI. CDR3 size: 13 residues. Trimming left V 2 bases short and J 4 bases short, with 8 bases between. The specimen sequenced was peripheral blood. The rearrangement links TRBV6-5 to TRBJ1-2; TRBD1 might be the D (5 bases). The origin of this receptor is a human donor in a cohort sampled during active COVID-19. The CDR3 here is CASSYGGGYGYTF. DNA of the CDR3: TGTGCCAGCAGTTACGGCGGGGGCTATGGCTACACCTTC.